This T cell receptor (beta chain) derives from a study of cytomegalovirus exposure and HLA in healthy donors (TCRdb year 2017). Context from the whole study: An earlier analysis of under 600 of the donors reported roughly 270 Gb of sequence data and 117 million unique TCR beta sequences from around 200 million T cells. Because of strong linkage in the cohort, a handful of DR-DQ haplotypes were treated as single units for association and clustering. Donor age, sex, ethnicity and CMV serostatus were collected together with the repertoire data. Of the 350 to 400 genotyped donors, 65% to 90% fell in the genetic ancestry cluster associated with self-reported Caucasian donors. A later analysis re-examined previously published TCR beta repertoires from just over 650 donors and added high-resolution HLA genotyping to investigate patterns of TCR occurrence. An early release that covered around 590 HLA-typed donors contained approximately 290 gigabases of sequencing data and 70 million to 100 million unique TCR sequences. An earlier analysis of around 540 of the donors applied high-throughput TCR beta sequencing to assess whether each TCR beta V gene segment acted as functional or pseudogenic. Rather than using new phenotypic data, the later analysis identified candidate immune exposures from TCR beta sequences and from how often those sequences occurred across donors. All discovery cohort repertoires had been generated using a single sequencing platform. Using immunosequencing, the study profiled T cell repertoires from roughly 650 subjects and related those repertoires to cytomegalovirus serostatus. Along with the roughly 670-subject first cohort, a separate validation cohort of over a hundred different subjects was used. Both class I and class II loci were covered by HLA typing, at four-digit resolution. Typing coverage varied by locus: roughly 629-630 donors for A, B, C, DRB1 and DQB1; some 520 for DQA1; nearly 610 for DPA1; roughly 470 for DPB1. On average, roughly 250,000 unique TCR beta nucleotide sequences were sequenced per donor among some 420 genotyped donors of the cohort, with approximately 18% of those sequences being non-productive. A later genetic analysis used genome-wide SNP genotypes for about three fifths of the roughly 700 donors, treating that subset as a discovery cohort. To predict cytomegalovirus infection status, the study brought together high-throughput TCR immunosequencing, statistical association of individual TCRs with disease status, and machine learning. The study aimed to test whether signatures of past pathogen exposure could be identified by cataloging public T cell receptors. Study-wide findings and limitations: The presence/absence analyses assumed that sequencing depth was roughly uniform across donors, and that assumption may not be true. This cohort had only TCR beta chains sequenced, and the lack of alpha or paired-chain data limited which features could be detected. According to the authors, the approach could potentially be generalized to other disease states and immunological phenotypes. Several of the top co-occurrence clusters appeared to be linked to parvovirus B19, influenza, CMV and Epstein-Barr virus, according to a later analysis. In a later analysis, TCR association rates were found to vary across HLA loci, with the most associated TCRs seen for DRB1 alleles and the fewest for HLA-C alleles. In both the original and validation cohorts, the classifier was reported to diagnose cytomegalovirus status with high specificity and sensitivity. Because HLA typing was missing for some donors at each locus, association tests included only the typed subset. An earlier analysis of 587 of the donors showed that most TCR beta V segments appeared in productive rearrangements either about 87% or about 30% of the time, which broadly matched IMGT annotations. In a later analysis, HLA-associated TCR beta chains were found to be more clonally expanded and to have lower generation probabilities than equally common non-associated chains. Across donors, most TCR sequences were observed very rarely, whereas some public TCRs were present in many individuals. A later genetic analysis reported fewer N-insertions in productive TCRs among donors in an Asian-associated ancestry cluster than the approximately 700-donor mean. Because counts were too low, some 17 rarely observed V segments, including chromosome 9 orphons, were left out of the earlier analysis of some 640 of the donors. Three of the identified cytomegalovirus-associated TCR beta chains were confirmed in vitro to be specific for cytomegalovirus antigens. CMV serostatus was the only immune exposure information available for the cohort. Some IMGT-functional V segments, including TRBV6-2 and TRBV6-3, could not be distinguished by the 87-base-pair reads and were therefore excluded. The study gave a list of some 150 TCR beta chains associated with cytomegalovirus. The sequencing pipeline was judged likely to have produced a cluster of highly shared sequence variants as a technical artifact. Linkage disequilibrium might explain the correlated functional status among segregating V segments, but an unknown experimental factor could not be excluded. According to a later analysis, most CMV-associated TCR beta chains appeared to be HLA-restricted, and the HLA associations seemed to be driven largely by CMV exposure. A further reported finding was that TCR beta sequences accurately predicted the HLA-A and HLA-B alleles for most subjects in the first cohort. At a false discovery rate of 0.05, a later analysis linked under 20,000 TCR beta sequences to specific HLA alleles. When HLA alleles, especially DR and DQ, strongly co-occurred, attributing TCR associations to individual alleles was difficult. In a later genetic analysis, a missense DCLRE1C variant was associated with V-gene and J-gene trimming of TCR beta chains, and the association was replicated in an independent cohort.

Libraries were built with the immunoSEQ multiplex PCR assay. A mixture of 60 forward primers for TCR Vbeta segments and 13 reverse primers for TCR Jbeta segments was used in the multiplex PCR. Amplification of the CDR3 region of rearranged TCR beta genes was performed with a multiplex PCR assay on genomic DNA. The Illumina HiSeq System was used to sequence the amplified TCR beta libraries as 87-base-pair reads. For the original study's pipeline: A later analysis counted approximately 84 million unique TCR beta chains across the 666 repertoires, and roughly 11 million of these chains were shared by at least two donors. Raw reads were error-corrected and collapsed into unique sequences with a nearest-neighbor algorithm that merged closely related sequences to remove PCR and sequencing errors. Alignment of CDR3 sequences to IMGT reference sequences was used to assign V, D and J gene segments. For a sequence to be retained, a match of at least six nucleotides was required to both a V gene segment and a J gene segment. Rearrangements were classified as productive when the CDR3 lacked stop codons and remained in frame with V and J, and all other rearrangements were classified as non-productive. CDR3 was defined according to IMGT convention as the region running from the second conserved V-encoded cysteine to the conserved J-encoded phenylalanine. The earlier analysis of some 580 of the donors excluded any sequence lacking an unambiguous match to a single V gene segment. In an earlier analysis of approximately 610 of the donors, V segments were called functional above 56.7% productive rearrangements and were called segregating when the between-donor standard deviation exceeded 5%. To diagnose cytomegalovirus status from the catalog of TCR beta chain sequences, a statistical classification framework was built. In a later analysis, V and J genes were assigned by comparing TCR nucleotide sequences against IMGT/GENE-DB human TR gene sequences. In a later analysis, CDR3 sequences and most-parsimonious VDJ recombination scenarios were assigned using the TCRdist pipeline. In a later analysis, every TCR beta chain was defined by the combination of its CDR3 amino acid sequence and its V-gene family, and reads without a unique V-gene family were dropped. As a way to deal with suspected cross-contamination and a sequencing artifact, a later analysis dropped hundreds of nucleotide sequences that were highly shared and had low generation probability. In a later analysis, a clonal expansion index for each public chain was calculated from normalized within-repertoire ranks of inferred template counts. In a later analysis, generation probabilities were computed with a VDJ recombination model fitted to out-of-frame rearrangements, and the resulting probabilities were checked against IGoR. In a later analysis, TCR-TCR, TCR-HLA and TCR-CMV co-occurrence was scored with hypergeometric tests, and a repertoire-size bias correction was applied to TCR pairs. To estimate false discovery rates, a later analysis permuted the HLA or CMV assignments 20 times. In a later analysis, co-occurring TCRs were grouped using DBSCAN, with TCRdist sequence similarity added in when clustering inside HLA-allele-positive subsets. Co-occurrence clustering excluded repertoires with fewer than 30,000 or more than 120,000 public chains, plus five with anomalous nucleotide sharing. The clones in this table, taken by TCRdb from immuneACCESS, are in-frame only. Not every clone is retained; where verified, under half of the shortfall comes from an unresolved V gene, and the cause of the rest is unknown. V, J and clone size reflect that table, while D and trimming were determined from the DNA. A total of 85,000 to 130,000 clones appear in this sample, 71% of them only once. The ten biggest clones cover over 2.5% of the sample.

The CDR3 has 14 amino acids, counting the end cysteine and phenylalanine. The CDR3 DNA has 42 bases and is translated from base 1. Relative to germline, V is missing 4 bases and J is missing 5 bases, with 4 bases of the junction outside any gene match. The germline V gene (reference sequence) sets CDR1 to GTSNPN and CDR2 to SVGIG. As concerns this clone: The specificity of this receptor is unknown. No base qualities exist here, and no much larger clone lies one base off it.

The cohort comprised hundreds of healthy bone marrow donors. At the time of sampling, all cohort members were nominally healthy, though unrecorded immune exposures were likely present. The donor was CMV seronegative and belonged to the group of under 400 seronegative cohort members. A peripheral blood sample was collected from each donor, and TCR beta sequencing was performed on peripheral blood mononuclear cells. The Qiagen DNeasy Blood Extraction Kit was used to extract genomic DNA from the blood cell samples. The rearranged segments are TRBV30 and TRBJ2-3; TRBD2 aligns with 12 central bases. The material sequenced was PBMCs. The source of this sequence is a female donor in good health and CMV-seronegative. The CDR3 protein: CAWTSGRGGDTQYF. In nucleotides, the sequence is TGTGCCTGGACTAGCGGGAGGGGAGGAGATACGCAGTATTTT. Reference TRBV30 and TRBJ2-3 proteins supply the regions before and after the CDR3; the full variable domain is: SQTIHQWPATLVQPVGSPLSLECTVEGTSNPNLYWYRQAAGRGLQLLFYSVGIGQISSEVPQNLSASRPQDRQFILSSKKLLLSDSGFYLCAWTSGRGGDTQYFGPGTRLTVL.